This TCR beta chain was captured by sequencing in a study of tumor-infiltrating lymphocytes in primary liver carcinoma. Of note for this clonotype: The germline gene is not matched at one end of the junction; a read error may be the cause.

This CDR3 comprises 16 residues. With 500 ng total RNA as template and a constant-region primer, TCR beta cDNA was made. ARM-PCR was slightly modified, and three nested multiplex PCR rounds with it gave rise to the TCR beta libraries. Primers for the first two PCR rounds were TRBV1-TRBV30 forward primers and a C-beta reverse primer (about 9 cycles per round). MiXCR, applied by TCRdb to the multiplex PCR reads, yields one record per CDR3 protein. The sample lists more than 70,000 distinct CDR3 sequences, more than 65% occurring once. Co-extraction of both nucleic acids (RNA and DNA) used roughly 19-33 mg of unsorted bulk tissue.

The rearrangement uses TRBV12-3 or TRBV12-4 and TRBJ2-2; a weak D match, TRBD1 (5 bases). The clonotype was recovered from a man aged 40-50 years with primary liver carcinoma and hepatitis B virus infection. The specimen sequenced was liver tumor tissue from sampling region 1. The subset denotes: tumor region T1, superior pole. Here the CDR3 reads CARSFTVTANTGELFF. CDR3 DNA sequence: TGTGCCCGCAGTTTCACCGTGACAGCGAACACCGGGGAGCTGTTTTTT.